This T cell receptor beta chain was identified during a study of tumor-infiltrating lymphocytes in oesophageal squamous cell carcinoma. This clonotype was found many times. Each CDR3 protein is one row after TCRdb ran MiXCR on the PCR reads. The sample lists tens of thousands of distinct CDR3 sequences; over 30% were seen once. The V gene's germline CDR1 is MDHEN and CDR2 SYDVKM. The length of the CDR3 is 14 residues. V dropped 1 base and J dropped 1 base, with 7 bases sitting between them. The sequenced sample consisted of esophageal tumor tissue. The chain combines TRBV28 with TRBJ2-5; D gene ambiguous. The receptor was derived from a female donor with esophageal squamous cell carcinoma. The CDR3 loop reads CASSLSPPQETQYF. As DNA, the CDR3 is TGTGCCAGCAGTTTATCACCCCCCCAAGAGACCCAGTACTTC.